This TCR beta chain was identified in a study of blood T cells in healthy people across ages. A second PCR, run for roughly 7 to 11 cycles, used a sample-barcoded 5' primer plus a J-beta primer mix. One entry per CDR3 protein, called by TCRdb with MiXCR from the 5' RACE reads. The top ten clones hold 2.1% of a sample with 1.5 million to 2 million distinct CDR3 sequences, around 48% of them seen once. Whole-study findings and limits: Those diversity estimates obtained from one million T cells were thought to be underestimates.

From germline, CDR1 is SEHNR and CDR2 FQNEAQ (reference sequence). Trimming took off 5 bases at V and 8 bases at J, with 16 bases between the two ends. The CDR3 consists of 14 residues. With respect to this clonotype: Its antigen is as yet unknown.

This rearrangement joins TRBV7-9 to TRBJ2-1, with D possibly being TRBD2 (6 bases). The clonotype originates from a woman aged 40 to 49 in good health. Sequencing was carried out using blood. In DNA form, the CDR3 reads TGTGCCAGCAGCCGACCCGGGGGAGCGGATGAGCAGTTCTTC. Translation: CASSRPGGADEQFF.